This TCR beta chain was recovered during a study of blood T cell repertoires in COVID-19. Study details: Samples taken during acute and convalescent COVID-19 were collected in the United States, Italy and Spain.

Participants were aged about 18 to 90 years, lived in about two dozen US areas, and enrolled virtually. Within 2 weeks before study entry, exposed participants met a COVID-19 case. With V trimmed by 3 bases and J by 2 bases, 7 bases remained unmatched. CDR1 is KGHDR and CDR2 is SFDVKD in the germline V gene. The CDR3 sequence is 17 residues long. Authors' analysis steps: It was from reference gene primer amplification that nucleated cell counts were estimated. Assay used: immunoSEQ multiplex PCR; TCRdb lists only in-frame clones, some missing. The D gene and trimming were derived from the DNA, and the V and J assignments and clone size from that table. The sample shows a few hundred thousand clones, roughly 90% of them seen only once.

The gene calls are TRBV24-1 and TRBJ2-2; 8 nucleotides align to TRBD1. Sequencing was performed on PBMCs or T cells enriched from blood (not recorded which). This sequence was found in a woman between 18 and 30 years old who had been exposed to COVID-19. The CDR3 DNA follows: TGTGCCACCAGTGATACCGGACAGGGAAGTAACACCGGGGAGCTGTTTTTT. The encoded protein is CATSDTGQGSNTGELFF.